This is a list of T cell receptor beta chains from one sample in a study of sequential checkpoint blockade in melanoma. Profiled with immunoSEQ multiplex PCR; TCRdb holds only in-frame clones, not every one. The data hold over 25,000 clones, with roughly 80% observed a single time. The specimen comprised CD8+ T cells sorted from blood (inferred from file names), sampled from a patient given nivolumab and ipilimumab in sequence. These receptors originate from a human donor with melanoma. Each CDR3 is given without its conserved first and last residue. The D gene is left open where the match is weak. Clone size, where shown, is once, few, many, or a class for clones that have expanded.

D gene: TRBD2
V gene: TRBV29-1
J gene: TRBJ2-7
clone size: .
CDR3 protein: SVEVCLDGGCEQY

D gene: .
V gene: TRBV29-1
J gene: TRBJ2-1
clone size: .
CDR3 protein: SAQLNNEQF

D gene: .
V gene: TRBV2
J gene: TRBJ1-2
clone size: few
CDR3 protein: ASTRTTNYGYT

D gene: TRBD1
V gene: TRBV9
J gene: TRBJ2-7
clone size: .
CDR3 protein: ASSEGDRAVSYEQY

D gene: .
V gene: TRBV28
J gene: TRBJ1-3
clone size: .
CDR3 protein: ASSRGLRNTIY

D gene: .
V gene: TRBV7-9
J gene: TRBJ2-5
clone size: few
CDR3 protein: ASSLITGGEETQY

D gene: .
V gene: TRBV7-9
J gene: TRBJ2-7
clone size: .
CDR3 protein: ASSLTVDSTSPYEQY

D gene: .
V gene: TRBV7-9
J gene: TRBJ1-2
clone size: once
CDR3 protein: ASSPGNYGYT

D gene: .
V gene: TRBV7-2
J gene: TRBJ2-1
clone size: .
CDR3 protein: ASSAGGAYNEQF

D gene: TRBD1
V gene: TRBV11-2
J gene: TRBJ1-4
clone size: few
CDR3 protein: ASSLDQGTGEKLF